These 6 T cell receptor beta chains originate from one sample sequenced in a study of shared clonotypes between healthy human individuals. Sequenced by immunoSEQ multiplex PCR; TCRdb stores in-frame clones only, minus some. This table holds about 2 million clones, less than 95% found once. Naive CD8 cells comprised CD45RO-negative, CCR7-positively selected cells, excluding terminally differentiated effector memory CD45RA+ cells. Material for sequencing was naive CD8+ T cells sorted from blood. Receptors originate from a man between 18 and 29 years old in good health.

J is TRBJ2-7 and V is TRBV2, with TRBD2 identical over 10 bases. Germline CDR1 reads SNHLY; CDR2 reads FYNNEI. The CDR3 extends over 15 amino acids. V lost 3 bases to trimming and J lost 3 bases; unmatched junction nucleotides: 5. This CDR3 reads CASSELAGGRYEQYF. The CDR3 DNA follows: TGTGCCAGCAGTGAGTTAGCGGGAGGCCGCTACGAGCAGTACTTC.

This clone was detected once. A far larger clone is only one base removed, so a read error is likely. The sample carries other DNA sequences with the same CDR3. The rearrangement links TRBV7-8 to TRBJ1-1; a possible D gene is TRBD1 (6 bases). The CDR3 length is 13 residues. CDR1 is SGHVS and CDR2 is FQNEAQ in the germline V gene. Trimming removed 1 base at V and 4 bases at J, with 7 bases between. In DNA form, the CDR3 reads TGTGCCAGCAGCTTAGGAGGGGGCACTGAAGCTTTCTTT. Its translation: CASSLGGGTEAFF.

This clone was seen once. The chain carries TRBV2 and TRBJ2-5, with TRBD2 matching over 7 bases. The CDR3 has 16 amino acids. In germline, CDR1 is SNHLY, CDR2 FYNNEI. J was trimmed by 3 bases and V by 5 bases; bases with no gene match: 12. As DNA, the CDR3 is TGTGCCAGCAGTCGGGAGCTGGGACTACTAAAAGAGACCCAGTACTTC. Translating it yields CASSRELGLLKETQYF.

This clone was recorded once. The rearrangement uses TRBV27 and TRBJ1-1; 7 nucleotides agree with TRBD1. The CDR3 loop spans 15 amino acids. Germline lookup yields CDR1 MNHEY and CDR2 SMNVEV (reference sequence). The V segment lost 2 bases and the J segment 6 bases; nucleotides outside the gene matches: 9. The CDR3 sequence is CASSLKGGPAAEAFF. The CDR3 DNA is TGTGCCAGCAGTTTAAAAGGGGGCCCTGCGGCTGAAGCTTTCTTT.

The V gene is TRBV4-1, the J gene TRBJ1-3; possible D gene TRBD1, 5 bases. This CDR3 contains 16 residues. Germline V lookup: CDR1 MGHRA, CDR2 YSYEKL. V dropped 4 bases and J dropped 0 bases, with 13 bases sitting between them. CDR3 amino acids: CASSRTTGVSGNTIYF. CDR3 nucleotides: TGCGCCAGCAGCCGAACAACAGGAGTCTCTGGAAACACCATATATTTT.

This clone was observed a single time. The chain uses TRBV5-6 and TRBJ2-7; D is uncertain. Trimming took off 4 bases at V and 6 bases at J, with 8 bases between the two ends. Germline values: CDR1 SGHDT, CDR2 YYEEEE. The CDR3 contains 11 residues. In DNA form, the CDR3 reads TGTGCCAGCAGCCACACCAGCGAGCAGTACTTC. Its protein is CASSHTSEQYF.